Listed below are T cell receptor beta chains from one sample, sequenced in a study of OX40 agonist ivuxolimab in advanced cancers. Profiled with immunoSEQ multiplex PCR; TCRdb holds only in-frame clones, not every one. The table records 55,000 to 95,000 clones, around nine tenths of them present only once. Source: CD4+ or CD8+ T cells sorted from blood, taken in a trial of the OX40 agonist ivuxolimab. The receptor set was obtained from an adult with an advanced solid tumor such as melanoma, head and neck, liver or kidney cancer. Both conserved end residues are part of each CDR3. The D gene is left open where the match is weak. Expanded clones get a size class; other rows say once, few or many, or leave the size out.

cdr3_nt cdr3_aa clone_size cdr3_length j_call v_call d_call
TGTGCCAGCAGCGGCCCTAGCGGGGGGACCCAGTACTTC CASSGPSGGTQYF - 13 TRBJ2-5 TRBV7-3 TRBD2
TGCGCCAGCAGCTTGGTCACAGGCACTGAAGCTTTCTTT CASSLVTGTEAFF - 13 TRBJ1-1 TRBV5-1 -
TGTGCCAGCAGTGAAGGCGTAGGGCCCTACTATGGCTACACCTTC CASSEGVGPYYGYTF - 15 TRBJ1-2 TRBV2 -
TGCGCCAGCAGCCCGACGGGCCCCGGTAGAACTGAAGCTTTCTTT CASSPTGPGRTEAFF - 15 TRBJ1-1 TRBV5-1 -
TGTGCCAGCAGTACCCTGAGGGGGGGACTAAAGCCGGTCCAGTACTTC CASSTLRGGLKPVQYF - 16 TRBJ2-5 TRBV11-2 -
TGTGCCAGCAGTTTACCCACGGGGGTTCCCTACGAGCAGTACTTC CASSLPTGVPYEQYF - 15 TRBJ2-7 TRBV28 -
TGTGCCAGCAGCTTGAACGGGGAAAAACTGTTTTTT CASSLNGEKLFF - 12 TRBJ1-4 TRBV5-8 -
TGTCCAGGGAAGGGAGCAACCGGGGAGCTGTTTTTT CPGKGATGELFF once 12 TRBJ2-2 TRBV7-3 -
TGTGCCAGCAGTGACGACAGAACGGGCGGGGCCAACGTCCTGACTTTC CASSDDRTGGANVLTF - 16 TRBJ2-6 TRBV2 -
TGTGCCAGCTTTATTGACTATGGCTACACCTTC CASFIDYGYTF - 11 TRBJ1-2 TRBV6-5 -
TGTGCCAGCAGTCCCCAAATCGAAAAACTGTTTTTT CASSPQIEKLFF - 12 TRBJ1-4 TRBV28 -
TGTGCCAGCAGCCGTCCCACAGGGGGTATCTCTGGAAACACCATATATTTT CASSRPTGGISGNTIYF - 17 TRBJ1-3 TRBV14 TRBD1
TGTGCCAGCAGTGAATCGGCAGGCTATGGCTACACCTTC CASSESAGYGYTF - 13 TRBJ1-2 TRBV25-1 -
TGTGCCAGCAGTATGGGAGCCGGGGAGCTGTTTTTT CASSMGAGELFF - 12 TRBJ2-2 TRBV9 -
TGCGCCAGCAGCTTTATCACAGGGGAGGCTGAAGCTTTCTTT CASSFITGEAEAFF once 14 TRBJ1-1 TRBV5-1 TRBD1
TGTGCCAGCAGCCAAGAGGCCCCGGGACACCTTCGCGGGCATGAGCAGTTCTTC CASSQEAPGHLRGHEQFF - 18 TRBJ2-1 TRBV14 -
TGTGCCAGCAGTAGACCAGTCGACTACGAGCAGTACTTC CASSRPVDYEQYF - 13 TRBJ2-7 TRBV2 -
TGTGCCAGCAGCTTCGGGGGAGTTCGAGAGCAGTACTTC CASSFGGVREQYF - 13 TRBJ2-7 TRBV7-9 -
TGTGCCAGCAGCGCCGGACAGGGATGGAGCACTGAAGCTTTCTTT CASSAGQGWSTEAFF - 15 TRBJ1-1 TRBV5-8 TRBD1
TGCGCCAGCAGGGGTCATGGCGGCTACACCTTC CASRGHGGYTF few 11 TRBJ1-2 TRBV10-1 -
TGTGCCAGCAGTGTCCAGCGGGCGGGGGGCTACACCTTC CASSVQRAGGYTF - 13 TRBJ1-2 TRBV2 -
TGTGCCAGCCCGCCTCTATCGGGCTACACCTTC CASPPLSGYTF once 11 TRBJ1-2 TRBV5-8 -